A single sample gave rise to the 25 T cell receptor beta chains below, sequenced in a study of blood T cell repertoires in COVID-19. Profiling relied on immunoSEQ multiplex PCR, and the TCRdb table lists in-frame clones only, not all of them. The repertoire has about 150,000 clones, roughly 80% of them found once; the top ten carry approximately 15%. The sequenced sample consisted of peripheral blood. All receptors derive from a man in his fifties or sixties with acute or convalescent COVID-19.

The chain's CDR3 is CASQGQNTEAFF. In DNA form, the CDR3 reads TGTGCCAGCCAAGGACAGAACACTGAAGCTTTCTTT. This chain joins TRBV18 and TRBJ1-1, with D perhaps matching TRBD1 (5 bases). Germline V gives CDR1 KGHSH, CDR2 LQKENI. Trimming removed 8 bases at V and 1 base at J, with 8 bases between. This CDR3 is 12 amino acids long.

The genes are TRBV3-1 (or the pseudogene TRBV3-2) and TRBJ1-2, with 7 bases fitting TRBD1. The CDR3 has 15 amino acids. Germline assignment: CDR1 LGHDT and CDR2 YNNKEL (reference sequence). V was pared by 5 bases and J by 0 bases, with 6 bases of the junction left unmatched. Here the CDR3 DNA reads TGTGCCAGCAGCACATACAGGGGTCCTAACTATGGCTACACCTTC. Its protein is CASSTYRGPNYGYTF.

J is TRBJ1-3 and V is TRBV5-1; D is unresolved. Trimming left V 3 bases short and J 5 bases short, with 9 bases between. Germline V CDR1 and CDR2: SGHRS, YFSETQ. This CDR3 has 13 amino acids. CDR3 DNA sequence: TGCGCCAGCAGCTCGGGTCAGAGAAACACCATATATTTT. Amino acids: CASSSGQRNTIYF.

V usage is TRBV6-5 and J usage is TRBJ2-7; 12 bases fit TRBD2. V shed 10 bases and J 5 bases; nucleotides not matched to a gene: 9. Germline V gives CDR1 MNHEY, CDR2 SVGAGI. This CDR3 contains 14 residues. The CDR3 DNA follows: TGTGCCATCCAAGCTAGCGGGGGGGCCGACGAGCAGTACTTC. Residues: CAIQASGGADEQYF.

The CDR3 DNA sequence: TGTGCCAGCAGGGGGACAGGGAGTCAGCCCCAGCATTTT. Protein: CASRGTGSQPQHF. This sequence joins TRBV6-6 and TRBJ1-5; 9 bases fit TRBD1. J gave up 6 bases and V 6 bases, and 3 bases lay outside the gene matches. The CDR3 has 13 residues. Germline CDR1 and CDR2: MNHNY and SVGAGI (reference sequence).

The V and J genes are TRBV24-1 and TRBJ1-2; no reliable D call. CDR3 size: 14 residues. Germline loops: CDR1 KGHDR, CDR2 SFDVKD. Trimming cost V 8 bases and J 0 bases, with 12 bases left between them. The CDR3 DNA follows: TGTGCCACCACTGACCGAGGAACTAACTATGGCTACACCTTC. Translated: CATTDRGTNYGYTF.

The rearrangement links TRBV30 to TRBJ1-1; the D gene is possibly TRBD1 (6 bases). The CDR3 loop spans 14 amino acids. Deletions cut 0 bases from V and 8 bases from J, with 16 bases between. Germline assignment: CDR1 GTSNPN and CDR2 SVGIG (reference sequence). This chain's CDR3 is CAWSVGAGAVEAFF. CDR3 coding DNA: TGTGCCTGGAGTGTAGGGGCGGGGGCAGTGGAAGCTTTCTTT.

The chain combines TRBV27 with TRBJ1-3; 10 bases line up with TRBD1. V gave up 0 bases and J gave up 4 bases; unmatched junction bases: 3. There are 16 residues in the CDR3. CDR1 MNHEY and CDR2 SMNVEV come from the germline V gene (reference sequence). The chain's CDR3 is CASSLSGTGVGNTIYF. CDR3 bases: TGTGCCAGCAGTTTATCCGGGACAGGGGTCGGAAACACCATATATTTT.

In this sample, this clone turned up many times. The rearrangement joins TRBV7-9 to TRBJ1-1, with D perhaps TRBD1 (6 bases). CDR3 length: 17 residues. Trimming shortened V by 4 bases and J by 2 bases, and 20 bases separated the two germline ends. Germline V gives CDR1 SEHNR, CDR2 FQNEAQ (reference sequence). CDR3 protein: CASSSGWPARGNTEAFF. The CDR3 DNA follows: TGTGCCAGCAGCTCCGGCTGGCCTGCCAGGGGAAACACTGAAGCTTTCTTT.

This chain uses TRBV10-1 with TRBJ2-3, with a possible D match to TRBD2 (6 bases). The CDR3 length is 14 residues. V was shortened by 3 bases and J by 2 bases, with 9 bases between the two germline ends. In germline, CDR1 is WNHNN, CDR2 SYGVQD (reference sequence). The CDR3 here is CASSDGGSTDTQYF. The CDR3 coding sequence is TGCGCCAGCAGTGACGGAGGGTCCACAGATACGCAGTATTTT.

The rearrangement joins TRBV5-6 to TRBJ1-2; tentatively, D is TRBD1 (6 bases). V was pared by 4 bases and J by 8 bases, with 12 bases between. Germline loops: CDR1 SGHDT, CDR2 YYEEEE. The CDR3 has 12 residues. The CDR3 loop reads CASSDTGLGYTF. CDR3 nucleotides: TGTGCCAGCAGCGATACAGGGTTAGGCTACACCTTC.

This clone has ten or more counts. J is TRBJ2-2 and V is TRBV6-5; 9 bases are a match to TRBD1. The CDR3 runs to 15 residues. Germline loops: CDR1 MNHEY, CDR2 SVGAGI. V dropped 4 bases and J dropped 5; count of bases not matched to a gene: 5. CDR3 nucleotide sequence: TGTGCCAGCAGTTTCCCGGGACAGGGAACCGGGGAGCTGTTTTTT. This translates into CASSFPGQGTGELFF.

The chain is built from TRBV6-1 and TRBJ1-6; D might be TRBD1 (6 bases). CDR1 and CDR2 (germline): MNHNS, SASEGT. Between the trimmed V and J ends, which lost 2 bases and 7 bases, there was a span of 9 bases. This CDR3 contains 14 residues. The CDR3 loop reads CASSEYRGNSPLHF. The DNA of the CDR3 is TGTGCCAGCAGTGAATATAGGGGGAATTCACCCCTCCACTTT.

This clone was observed a single time. V gene TRBV24-1 combines with J gene TRBJ2-3; 7 bases agree with TRBD1. This CDR3 is built from 15 residues. V was clipped by 3 bases and J by 1 base; unmatched bases: 3. CDR1 is KGHDR, CDR2 SFDVKD, per germline. CDR3 bases: TGTGCCACCAGTGATACCGGGACAGGCACAGATACGCAGTATTTT. This encodes CATSDTGTGTDTQYF.

In nucleotides, the CDR3 is TGTGCCAGCAGCCAGGCCGGGAGAATTAATGAAAAACTGTTTTTT. It encodes CASSQAGRINEKLFF. The genes are TRBV3-1 (or the pseudogene TRBV3-2) and TRBJ1-4, with D uncertain. Germline CDR1 LGHDT, CDR2 YNNKEL (reference sequence). The CDR3 has 15 amino acids. The germline V and J ends were trimmed by 3 bases and 4 bases, with 12 bases remaining between them.

This chain uses TRBV4-1 with TRBJ2-3, with 10 bases matching TRBD1. V gave up 3 bases and J gave up 5 bases; unmatched junction bases: 5. The length of the CDR3 is 15 residues. CDR1 is MGHRA and CDR2 is YSYEKL in the germline V gene. The CDR3 loop reads CASSQGTGEVDTQYF. CDR3 coding DNA: TGCGCCAGCAGCCAGGGGACAGGGGAGGTAGATACGCAGTATTTT.

The chain joins TRBV10-2 to TRBJ2-2; TRBD2 matches at 13 bases. This CDR3 has 17 amino acids. CDR1 is WSHSY and CDR2 is SAAADI in the germline V gene. Trimming took 2 bases from V and 3 from J; bases not matched to a gene: 3. The CDR3 sequence: CASSEGLAGAYTGELFF. The CDR3 nucleotides read TGCGCCAGCAGTGAGGGACTAGCGGGGGCCTACACCGGGGAGCTGTTTTTT.

The chain joins TRBV6-2 or TRBV6-3 to TRBJ1-6; perhaps TRBD1 as D (6 bases). CDR3 size: 19 residues. Germline loops: CDR1 MNHEY, CDR2 SVGEGT. V gave up 3 bases and J gave up 0 bases, with 18 bases separating them. The CDR3 spells CASSYPPDSAVSYNSPLHF. CDR3 coding DNA: TGTGCCAGCAGTTATCCCCCGGACAGCGCTGTCTCCTATAATTCACCCCTCCACTTT.

The chain combines TRBV7-2 with TRBJ2-1; a possible D gene is TRBD2 (5 bases). Germline V gene lookup returns CDR1 SGHTA and CDR2 FQGNSA. V was trimmed by 1 base and J by 7 bases, leaving 11 bases between them. This CDR3 spans 14 amino acids. Here the CDR3 DNA reads TGTGCCAGCAGCTTAGTCCGAGGGTCAAATGAGCAGTTCTTC. This encodes CASSLVRGSNEQFF. The full variable domain, rest sourced from reference TRBV7-2 and TRBJ2-1, is GAGVSQSPSNKVTEKGKDVELRCDPISGHTALYWYRQSLGQGLEFLIYFQGNSAPDKSGLPSDRFSAERTGGSVSTLTIQRTQQEDSAVYLCASSLVRGSNEQFFGPGTRLTVL.

This clone was seen a single time. The V and J genes are TRBV18 and TRBJ1-3; TRBD1 matches 9 bases. Looked up from germline, CDR1 is KGHSH and CDR2 is LQKENI. CDR3 size: 13 residues. V lost 3 bases to trimming and J lost 7 bases; unmatched junction nucleotides: 1. The CDR3 reads CASSPGTGNTIYF. The CDR3 DNA follows: TGTGCCAGCTCACCCGGGACAGGGAACACCATATATTTT.

The J gene is TRBJ1-4, the V gene TRBV6-2 or TRBV6-3; 7 bases fit TRBD1. Germline loops: CDR1 MNHEY, CDR2 SVGEGT. CDR3 length: 14 residues. V trimming: 5 bases; J trimming: 3 bases; junction bases outside the gene matches: 3. CDR3 in amino acids: CASSPRGANEKLFF. CDR3 DNA: TGTGCCAGCAGTCCCAGGGGGGCTAATGAAAAACTGTTTTTT.

This rearrangement joins TRBV6-5 to TRBJ1-1, with 7 bases that match TRBD1. The germline V gene has CDR1 MNHEY and CDR2 SVGAGI. The CDR3 covers 14 residues. Losses at the gene ends were 6 bases for V and 7 bases for J; bases not matched to a gene: 11. The CDR3 bases are TGTGCCAGCAGCGAGAGACAGGGACTTAGTGAAGCTTTCTTT. Residues: CASSERQGLSEAFF.

This sequence joins TRBV13 and TRBJ2-5; 9 bases line up with TRBD1. Germline assignment: CDR1 PRHDT and CDR2 FYEKMQ (reference sequence). CDR3 length: 14 residues. J lost 5 bases, V lost 5 bases, and 6 bases had no gene match. CDR3 sequence (DNA): TGTGCCAGCAGCGATACAGGGGGCGGGGAGACCCAGTACTTC. Translated, it gives CASSDTGGGETQYF.

V gene TRBV6-6 combines with J gene TRBJ2-1; 12 bases agree with TRBD2. The length of the CDR3 is 15 residues. The J segment lost 6 bases and the V segment lost 4 bases, leaving 4 bases of the junction unmatched. The V gene's germline CDR1 is MNHNY and CDR2 SVGAGI (reference sequence). The CDR3 DNA is TGTGCCAGCAGTTTGGGGGGACTAGCGGGCAATGAGCAGTTCTTC. It yields the protein CASSLGGLAGNEQFF.

The chain is built from TRBV28 and TRBJ1-4, with a possible D match to TRBD1 (5 bases). This CDR3 region has 13 residues. Trimming removed 6 bases at V and 5 bases at J, with 10 bases between. Germline loops: CDR1 MDHEN, CDR2 SYDVKM. CDR3: CASRTTVNEKLFF. The DNA for the CDR3 is TGTGCCAGCAGGACGACAGTAAATGAAAAACTGTTTTTT.